This TCR beta chain came from a study of Ad26.COV2.S vaccination and SARS-CoV-2 variants. The V end was cut by 4 bases, the J end by 5 bases, with 17 bases between. Germline lookup yields CDR1 SGHAT and CDR2 FQNNGV. This CDR3 contains 15 residues. The table lists this clone with a count of one. Treatment reported: some 20 received Ad26.COV2.S at low or high dose, single or two shots; 5 received placebo; per-sample allocation not given. Sampling was done on day 63 after the first vaccine or placebo injection. Assay: immunoSEQ multiplex PCR; the TCRdb copy retains only in-frame clones and omits some. This table has around 450,000 clones, roughly 90% appearing once.

The sample consisted of peripheral blood, taken in a trial of Ad26.COV2.S vaccine versus placebo. This TCR was sampled from a person aged 18-65 years who received the Ad26.COV2.S COVID-19 vaccine or a placebo. This sequence joins TRBV11-2 and TRBJ2-5; D assignment may be TRBD1 or TRBD2 (5 bases each). The CDR3 sequence: CASSSAGTPSETQYF. CDR3 DNA sequence: TGTGCCAGCAGCTCCGCCGGGACCCCCTCGGAGACCCAGTACTTC.